This TCR beta chain comes out of a study of CD8 T cells in ankylosing spondylitis. Notes on this clonotype: Its specificity is unknown.

Quantitative 5'-RACE with molecular barcodes produced the TCR beta libraries. In TCRdb, the 5' RACE reads were re-called with MiXCR into one record per CDR3 protein. The sample contains some 220,000 distinct CDR3 sequences, more than 9% of which appear only once. Study-wide points: Matched ankylosing spondylitis synovial fluid reportedly contained a significantly enriched population of disease-linked clones.

Germline V gene data show CDR1 as MNHNS and CDR2 as SASEGT. The V segment lost 6 bases and the J segment 0 bases; nucleotides outside the gene matches: 4. The length of the CDR3 is 16 residues. Sequenced material: blood, either unsorted or a sorted T cell fraction (not recorded which). The chain uses TRBV6-1 and TRBJ2-6; 8 bases map to TRBD1. This clonotype was obtained from a male donor with ankylosing spondylitis or in good health (not recorded which). The CDR3 DNA sequence: TGTGCCAGCAGAACAACAGGGGGCTCTGGGGCCAACGTCCTGACTTTC. Translated, it gives CASRTTGGSGANVLTF.